One T cell receptor beta chain is described in this entry. Clones were sequenced by immunoSEQ multiplex PCR, and TCRdb holds only the in-frame ones, with some missing. The top ten hold 1.2% to 1.5% of the sample, which has fewer than 200,000 clones, roughly nine tenths seen once. The data belong to a study of control samples from healthy donors and cancer patients. Trimming at V came to 5 bases and at J to 7 bases, leaving 7 bases not matched to a gene. CDR3 size: 15 residues. Germline values: CDR1 SEHNR, CDR2 FQNEAQ (reference sequence). The source of this sequence is a man in his thirties or forties in good health. The rearrangement uses TRBV7-9 and TRBJ2-7; the match to TRBD2 covers 14 bases. The sequenced material came from blood. DNA of the CDR3: TGTGCCAGCAGCCCGGGACTAGCGGGAGCGGGGGAGCAGTACTTC. It encodes CASSPGLAGAGEQYF.